This T cell receptor beta chain was sequenced during a study of Ad26.COV2.S vaccination and SARS-CoV-2 variants. Overall study findings and caveats: Higher spike-specific TCR breadth was found in vaccine recipients than in placebo recipients.

Germline V gene lookup returns CDR1 SQVTM and CDR2 ANQGSEA. This CDR3 is built from 12 residues. As concerns this clone: Its antigen is currently unknown. Compared with germline, one end of the junction differs, possibly owing to a read error.

Only in-frame clones appear in the TCRdb table, and some are missing; sequencing was by immunoSEQ multiplex PCR. Of 85,000 to 120,000 clones listed, over 70% are singletons. This chain connects TRBV29-1 to TRBJ1-1; D is unclear. The material sequenced was peripheral blood, taken after recovery from COVID-19. The sequence came from a human donor who had recovered from COVID-19. The chain's CDR3 is CSIERSWGEAFF. The CDR3 bases are TGCAGCATTGAGAGATCTTGGGGAGAAGCTTTCTTT.